One and the same sample provided the 27 T cell receptor beta chains below, sequenced in a study of T cells in Graves' hyperthyroidism and ophthalmopathy. The source material, RNA transcripts, was used to amplify TCR beta CDR3 regions. A set of HTBI primers served as the primers for a first-round RT-PCR of the TCR CDR3. TCRdb analysed the multiplex PCR reads with MiXCR anew, one entry per CDR3 protein. The data hold approximately 400,000 distinct CDR3 sequences, with roughly 13% observed a single time. Specimen: blood. The receptors derive from a man aged 30 to 39 with Graves' hyperthyroidism that later progressed to Graves' ophthalmopathy.

This clonotype has ten or more counts. This sequence joins TRBV15 and TRBJ1-1; TRBD1 might be the D (6 bases). Trimming removed 7 bases at V and 1 base at J, with 22 bases between. Germline CDR1 is LNHNV and CDR2 is YYDKDF (reference sequence). CDR3 size: 17 residues. The CDR3 spells CATTTQGLVRPNTEAFF. CDR3 nucleotides: TGTGCCACCACCACTCAGGGGTTGGTCAGACCGAACACTGAAGCTTTCTTT.

This clonotype appeared many times. The V call is TRBV11-2, the J call TRBJ1-1; 8 bases agree with TRBD1. The CDR3 is 13 residues long. Germline V lookup: CDR1 SGHAT, CDR2 FQNNGV. V shed 3 bases, J shed 10 bases, and the junction held 7 bases outside the gene matches. DNA of the CDR3: TGTGCCAGCAGCTTTGGGTTTGGACAGGGAGCTTTCTTT. The encoded protein is CASSFGFGQGAFF.

The rearrangement links TRBV6-1 to TRBJ2-7; TRBD1 is a possible D gene (8 bases). CDR1 MNHNS and CDR2 SASEGT come from the germline V gene. The CDR3 covers 14 residues. V lost 7 bases and J lost 2, with 15 bases in between. The CDR3 reads CASIQQGGPYEQYF. As DNA, the CDR3 is TGTGCCAGCATCCAACAGGGGGGGCCCTACGAGCAGTACTTC.

This clonotype was picked up many times. In DNA, the CDR3 is TGTGCCAGCAGGCCAACTAGCGGGCTCCCCTACGAGCAGTACTTC. Its protein product is CASRPTSGLPYEQYF. The chain carries TRBV2 and TRBJ2-7, with TRBD2 matching 9 bases. The V segment lost 6 bases and the J segment 2 bases; nucleotides outside the gene matches: 8. The CDR3 contains 15 residues. Germline V gene data show CDR1 as SNHLY and CDR2 as FYNNEI.

This clonotype was seen only a few times. The chain combines TRBV6-1 with TRBJ1-3; D ambiguous. Germline lookup yields CDR1 MNHNS and CDR2 SASEGT. The CDR3 is 13 residues long. V lost 6 bases, J lost 0 bases, and 6 bases lay in between. The CDR3 sequence is CASRAISGNTIYF. The CDR3 DNA reads as TGTGCCAGCAGGGCTATCTCTGGAAACACCATATATTTT.

This clonotype was seen a handful of times. V usage is TRBV7-2 and J usage is TRBJ2-3; TRBD2 matches 8 bases. The junction had 8 bases not matched to a gene; V was cut back by 4 bases and J by 2 bases. The CDR3 covers 16 residues. Germline CDR1 SGHTA, CDR2 FQGNSA. The CDR3 protein is CASSSRAGVNTDTQYF. Written as DNA, the CDR3 is TGTGCCAGCAGCTCGAGAGCGGGGGTGAACACAGATACGCAGTATTTT. The full variable domain, completed using reference TRBV7-2 and TRBJ2-3, is GAGVSQSPSNKVTEKGKDVELRCDPISGHTALYWYRQSLGQGLEFLIYFQGNSAPDKSGLPSDRFSAERTGGSVSTLTIQRTQQEDSAVYLCASSSRAGVNTDTQYFGPGTRLTVL.

This clonotype has at least ten counts. The chain recombines TRBV28 with TRBJ1-5; D remains ambiguous. The V end was cut by 3 bases, the J end by 9 bases, with 9 bases between. The CDR3 totals 12 residues. Germline V gives CDR1 MDHEN, CDR2 SYDVKM. DNA of the CDR3: TGTGCCAGCAGTTTCACCGGTCGGCCCCAGCATTTT. This sequence encodes CASSFTGRPQHF.

Turning to this clonotype: A much larger clone differs from this one at a single base, so this may be a read error. The chain carries TRBV30 and TRBJ2-7, with 10 bases lining up with TRBD1. V lost 1 base to trimming and J lost 2 bases; unmatched junction nucleotides: 8. This CDR3 spans 16 amino acids. Germline V gives CDR1 GTSNPN, CDR2 SVGIG (reference sequence). The CDR3 protein is CAWSEVGTGEAYEQYF. CDR3 sequence (DNA): TGTGCCTGGAGTGAGGTTGGGACAGGGGAAGCCTACGAGCAGTACTTC.

The table lists this clonotype with many counts. This chain uses TRBV5-1 with TRBJ1-4; TRBD1 agrees at 10 bases. With 4 bases clipped from V and 6 bases from J, the junction kept 3 bases outside the gene matches. The CDR3 contains 14 residues. The germline CDR1 and CDR2 sequences are SGHRS and YFSETQ. CDR3 in amino acids: CASSHGTGDEKLFF. CDR3 sequence (DNA): TGCGCCAGCAGCCACGGGACAGGGGATGAAAAACTGTTTTTT.

This clonotype was seen at least ten times. The chain is built from TRBV29-1 and TRBJ1-3, with 7 nucleotides matching TRBD1. CDR1 SQVTM and CDR2 ANQGSEA come from the germline V gene. Trimming took 4 bases from V and 4 from J; bases not matched to a gene: 1. The CDR3 sequence is 12 residues long. The chain's CDR3 is CSVGGQGNTIYF. The CDR3 nucleotides read TGCAGCGTTGGGGGACAGGGAAACACCATATATTTT.

This clonotype was observed a handful of times. Here the CDR3 DNA reads TGCAGTGCTAGTCCCAGGGCTGGGGCCAACGTCCTGACTTTC. It yields the protein CSASPRAGANVLTF. The genes are TRBV20-1 and TRBJ2-6, with D maybe TRBD1 (5 bases). CDR3 length equals 14 residues. Germline CDR1 DFQATT, CDR2 SNEGSKA (reference sequence). V was pared by 3 bases and J by 2 bases, with 8 bases between.

The chain links TRBV10-1 to TRBJ2-3, with 7 bases that match TRBD1. V lost 3 bases and J lost 7; bases outside the gene matches: 4. The germline V gene has CDR1 WNHNN and CDR2 SYGVQD (reference sequence). The CDR3 contains 13 residues. CDR3 amino acids: CASSEQGRNTQYF. The DNA of the CDR3 is TGCGCCAGCAGTGAACAGGGGCGGAATACGCAGTATTTT.

This clonotype showed up many times. CDR3 DNA sequence: TGTGCCAGCAGTTTGGGCAGTTATGAAGCTTTCTTT. As protein: CASSLGSYEAFF. The gene calls are TRBV28 and TRBJ1-1; D remains unclear. V was cut by 3 bases and J by 7 bases, with 9 bases left in between. Germline assignment: CDR1 MDHEN and CDR2 SYDVKM. This CDR3 has 12 amino acids.

This clonotype was observed many times. J is TRBJ1-5 and V is TRBV7-9; D not certain. Per germline, CDR1 SEHNR and CDR2 FQNEAQ (reference sequence). Trimming took 3 bases from V and 7 from J, leaving 10 bases between them. The CDR3 has 13 amino acids. CDR3 residues: CASSFLFGQPQHF. Here the CDR3 DNA reads TGTGCCAGCAGCTTCCTCTTTGGGCAGCCCCAGCATTTT.

This clonotype was recorded a few times. The J gene is TRBJ1-6, the V gene TRBV3-1; D is undetermined. Trimming took off 2 bases at V and 10 bases at J, with 15 bases between the two ends. The CDR3 has 15 residues. The germline V gene has CDR1 LGHDT and CDR2 YNNKEL (reference sequence). The CDR3 DNA is TGTGCCAGCAGCCAATTAGCCACGGTAGGCTCACCCCTCCACTTT. This encodes CASSQLATVGSPLHF.

As concerns this clonotype: A read error may be the cause here, since a much bigger clone is one base away. The rearrangement joins TRBV6-5 to TRBJ1-3; D is ambiguous. The germline CDR1 and CDR2 sequences are MNHEY and SVGAGI. Deletions cut 2 bases from V and 2 bases from J, with 10 bases between. The CDR3 runs 15 residues. CDR3 sequence reads: CASSYLGSPGNTIYF. The CDR3 DNA sequence: TGTGCCAGCAGTTACCTAGGGAGCCCTGGAAACACCATATATTTT.

The sample holds many counts of this clonotype. The chain combines TRBV28 with TRBJ1-2; 7 nucleotides line up with TRBD1. V was clipped by 4 bases and J by 4 bases; unmatched bases: 3. From germline, CDR1 is MDHEN and CDR2 SYDVKM. This CDR3 spans 13 amino acids. The CDR3 loop reads CASSYQGVYGYTF. CDR3 bases: TGTGCCAGCAGTTACCAGGGGGTCTATGGCTACACCTTC.

This clonotype has ten or more counts. V gene TRBV5-8 combines with J gene TRBJ2-1; 8 bases fit TRBD2. CDR1 and CDR2 (germline): SGHTS, YDEGEE. This CDR3 contains 16 residues. V shed 7 bases and J 5 bases; nucleotides not matched to a gene: 14. In DNA, the CDR3 is TGTGCCAGCTCCCCTCTTGGGAGCGGGGGTCACAATGAGCAGTTCTTC. Translated: CASSPLGSGGHNEQFF. The full variable domain, in which reference TRBV5-8 and TRBJ2-1 provide the parts outside the CDR3, is EAGVTQSPTHLIKTRGQQATLRCSPISGHTSVYWYQQALGLGLQFLLWYDEGEERNRGNFPPRFSGRQFPNYSSELNVNALELEDSALYLCASSPLGSGGHNEQFFGPGTRLTVL.

Regarding this clonotype: This sequence may be a read error, since a much larger clone differs from it by one base. This sequence joins TRBV7-9 and TRBJ1-1; maybe TRBD1 (5 bases). This CDR3 region has 15 residues. CDR1 is SEHNR and CDR2 is FQNEAQ in the germline V gene (reference sequence). Written as DNA, the CDR3 is TGTGCCAGCAGCCACGGCAGGGAATTGAACACTAAAGCTTTCTTT. Translation: CASSHGRELNTKAFF.

This clonotype appeared a few times. The rearrangement uses TRBV6-1 and TRBJ1-4; D remains ambiguous. V lost 1 base to trimming and J lost 8 bases, with 14 bases between them. Germline CDR1 is MNHNS and CDR2 is SASEGT. This CDR3 is 15 amino acids long. The CDR3 loop is CASSEGIPRREKLFF. CDR3 nucleotide sequence: TGTGCCAGCAGTGAAGGGATCCCCCGGCGGGAAAAACTGTTTTTT.

This clonotype was counted many times. The chain couples TRBV7-9 to TRBJ1-6; 10 bases match TRBD1. The junction had 4 bases not matched to a gene; V was cut back by 5 bases and J by 6 bases. This CDR3 spans 15 amino acids. Germline loops: CDR1 SEHNR, CDR2 FQNEAQ (reference sequence). CDR3 sequence: CASSNRTGGNSPLHF. The DNA for the CDR3 is TGTGCCAGCAGCAACCGGACAGGGGGTAATTCACCCCTCCACTTT.

In its sample, this clonotype was seen many times. V is TRBV27 and J is TRBJ2-7; D might be TRBD1 (6 bases). This CDR3 contains 14 residues. V gave up 3 bases and J gave up 4 bases, with 13 bases separating them. Germline V gives CDR1 MNHEY, CDR2 SMNVEV (reference sequence). The CDR3 region has the DNA TGTGCCAGCAGTTTGACAGGATACCGTTACGAGCAGTACTTC. Translation: CASSLTGYRYEQYF.

This clonotype was counted between two and nine times. V is TRBV7-9 and J is TRBJ2-3; D perhaps matches TRBD1 (5 bases). CDR1 SEHNR and CDR2 FQNEAQ come from the germline V gene (reference sequence). CDR3 length: 14 amino acids. V dropped 4 bases and J dropped 5 bases, with 13 bases sitting between them. The chain's CDR3 is CASSWGQGVDTQYF. The CDR3 DNA reads as TGTGCCAGCAGCTGGGGCCAAGGAGTAGATACGCAGTATTTT. The full variable domain, rest sourced from reference TRBV7-9 and TRBJ2-3, is DTGVSQNPRHKITKRGQNVTFRCDPISEHNRLYWYRQTLGQGPEFLTYFQNEAQLEKSRLLSDRFSAERPKGSFSTLEIQRTEQGDSAMYLCASSWGQGVDTQYFGPGTRLTVL.

The rearrangement uses TRBV12-5 and TRBJ1-4, with unresolved D. Germline loops: CDR1 LGHNT, CDR2 FRNRAP. The CDR3 loop spans 14 amino acids. V was trimmed by 5 bases and J by 4 bases, leaving 11 bases between them. The CDR3 nucleotides read TGTGCTAGTGGTCTACAGCCCCTTAATGAAAAACTGTTTTTT. Translation: CASGLQPLNEKLFF.

The CDR3 region is CASSEGVLGQEYNEQFF. In DNA form, the CDR3 reads TGTGCCAGCAGTGAAGGTGTTTTGGGACAGGAGTACAATGAGCAGTTCTTC. This chain links TRBV2 with TRBJ2-1, with 8 positions matching TRBD1. V lost 1 base and J lost 4; bases outside the gene matches: 9. Germline-derived CDR1 and CDR2 are SNHLY and FYNNEI. The CDR3 has 17 amino acids.

The genes are TRBV6-1 and TRBJ1-2, with unresolved D. V shed 7 bases and J shed 7 bases, with 16 bases lying between them. The CDR3 is made up of 13 amino acids. Germline loops: CDR1 MNHNS, CDR2 SASEGT. CDR3 protein: CASNHGGFLGYTF. CDR3 sequence (DNA): TGTGCCAGCAATCATGGAGGCTTCCTTGGCTACACCTTC.

On this clonotype: This sequence may be a read error, since a much larger clone differs from it by one base. The V gene is TRBV29-1, the J gene TRBJ2-7; 8 bases align to TRBD1. Germline V CDR1 and CDR2: SQVTM, ANQGSEA. V lost 6 bases, J lost 2 bases, and 9 bases stayed unmatched. The length of the CDR3 is 14 residues. CDR3 DNA: TGCAGCGTCACTGTCGGGACAGGTGCCTACGAGCAGTACTTC. This gives the protein CSVTVGTGAYEQYF.